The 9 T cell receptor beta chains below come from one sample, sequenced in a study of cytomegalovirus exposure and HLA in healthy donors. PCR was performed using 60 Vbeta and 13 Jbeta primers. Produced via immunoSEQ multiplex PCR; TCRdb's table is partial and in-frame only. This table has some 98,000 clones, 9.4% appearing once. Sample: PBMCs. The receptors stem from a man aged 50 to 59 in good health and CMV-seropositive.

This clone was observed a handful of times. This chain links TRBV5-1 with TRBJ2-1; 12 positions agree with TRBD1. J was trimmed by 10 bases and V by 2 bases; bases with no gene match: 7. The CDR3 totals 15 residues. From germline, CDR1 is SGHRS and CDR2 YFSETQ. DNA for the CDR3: TGCGCCAGCAGCTTTAAGGGACAGGGGGCCGAGGAGCAGTTCTTC. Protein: CASSFKGQGAEEQFF.

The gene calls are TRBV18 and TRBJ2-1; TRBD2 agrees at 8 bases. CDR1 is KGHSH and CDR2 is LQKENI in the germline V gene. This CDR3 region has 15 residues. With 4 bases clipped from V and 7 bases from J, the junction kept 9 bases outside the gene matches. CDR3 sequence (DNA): TGTGCCAGCTCACGAATCCGGGAGGGTCGGAATGAGCAGTTCTTC. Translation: CASSRIREGRNEQFF.

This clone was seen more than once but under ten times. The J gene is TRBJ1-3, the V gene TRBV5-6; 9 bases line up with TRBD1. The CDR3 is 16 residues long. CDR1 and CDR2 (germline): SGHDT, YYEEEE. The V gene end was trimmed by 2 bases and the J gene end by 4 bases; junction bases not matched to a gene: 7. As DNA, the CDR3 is TGTGCCAGCAGCTTAAGAACCGGGACAGGGGGAAACACCATATATTTT. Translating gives CASSLRTGTGGNTIYF.

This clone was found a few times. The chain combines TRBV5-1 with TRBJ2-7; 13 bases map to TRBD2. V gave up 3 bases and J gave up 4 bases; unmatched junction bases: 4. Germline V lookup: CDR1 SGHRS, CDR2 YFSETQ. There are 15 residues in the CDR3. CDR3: CASSSWTSGSYEQYF. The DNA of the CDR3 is TGCGCCAGCAGCTCCTGGACTAGCGGGAGTTACGAGCAGTACTTC.

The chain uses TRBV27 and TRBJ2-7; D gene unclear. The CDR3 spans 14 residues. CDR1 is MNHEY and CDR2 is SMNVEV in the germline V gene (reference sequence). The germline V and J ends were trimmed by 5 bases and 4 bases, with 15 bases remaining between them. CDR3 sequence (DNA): TGTGCCAGCAGTACAACCACATATGCTTACGAGCAGTACTTC. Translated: CASSTTTYAYEQYF.

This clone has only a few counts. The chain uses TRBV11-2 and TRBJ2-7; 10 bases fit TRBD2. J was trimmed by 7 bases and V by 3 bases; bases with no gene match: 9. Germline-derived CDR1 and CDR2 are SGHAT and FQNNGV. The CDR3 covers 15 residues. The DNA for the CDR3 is TGTGCCAGCAGCTTGACTAGCGGACTAGCGGAAGAGCAGTACTTC. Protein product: CASSLTSGLAEEQYF.

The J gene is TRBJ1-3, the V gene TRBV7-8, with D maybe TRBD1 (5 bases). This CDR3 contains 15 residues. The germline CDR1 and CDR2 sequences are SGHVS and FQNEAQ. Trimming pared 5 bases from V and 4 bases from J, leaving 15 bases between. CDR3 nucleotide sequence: TGTGCCAGCAGCAACATGGGACTATCGGGAAACACCATATATTTT. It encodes CASSNMGLSGNTIYF.

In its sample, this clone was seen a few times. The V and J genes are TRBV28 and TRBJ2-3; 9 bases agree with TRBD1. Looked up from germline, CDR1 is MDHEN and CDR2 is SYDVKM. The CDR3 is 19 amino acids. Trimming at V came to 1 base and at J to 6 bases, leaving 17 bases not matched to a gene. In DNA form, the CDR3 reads TGTGCCAGCAGTTTATTACAGGGGGCGACCCCACGATTCTCGGATACGCAGTATTTT. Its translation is CASSLLQGATPRFSDTQYF.

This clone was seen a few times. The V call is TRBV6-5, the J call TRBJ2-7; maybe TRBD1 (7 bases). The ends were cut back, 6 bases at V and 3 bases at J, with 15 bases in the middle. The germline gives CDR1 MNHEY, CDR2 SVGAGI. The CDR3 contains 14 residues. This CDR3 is CASRGRTGLYEQYF. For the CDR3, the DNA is TGTGCCAGCAGGGGGAGGACAGGACTCTACGAGCAGTACTTC.